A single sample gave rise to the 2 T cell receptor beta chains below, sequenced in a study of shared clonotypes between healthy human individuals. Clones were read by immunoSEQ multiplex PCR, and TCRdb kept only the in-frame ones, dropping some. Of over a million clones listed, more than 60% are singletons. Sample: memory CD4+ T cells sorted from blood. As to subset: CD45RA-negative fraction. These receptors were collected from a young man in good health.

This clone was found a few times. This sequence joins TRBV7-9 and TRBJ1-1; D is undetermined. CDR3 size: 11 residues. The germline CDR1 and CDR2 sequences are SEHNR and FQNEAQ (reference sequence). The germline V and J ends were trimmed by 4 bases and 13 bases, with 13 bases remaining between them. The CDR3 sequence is CASSSSARGFF. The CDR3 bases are TGTGCCAGCAGCTCCTCAGCCCGGGGTTTCTTT.

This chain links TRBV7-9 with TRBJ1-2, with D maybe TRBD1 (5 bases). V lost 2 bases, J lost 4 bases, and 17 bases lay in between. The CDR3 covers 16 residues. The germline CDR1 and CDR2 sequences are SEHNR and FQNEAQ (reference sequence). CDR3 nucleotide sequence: TGTGCCAGCAGCTTAAGGGCCCCAGGGACCCTCTATGGCTACACCTTC. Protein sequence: CASSLRAPGTLYGYTF.